Following are 9 T cell receptor beta chains from one sample sequenced in a study of CD8+CD57+ T cells in acquired aplastic anemia. Sequencing involved patients with CD8+CD57+ cell expansion previously shown by flow cytometry. For CDR3 and TCR beta VDJ profiling, genomic DNA was the template used. Via MiXCR, TCRdb re-called the reads, giving one row per CDR3 protein. The sample records over 250,000 distinct CDR3 sequences, roughly 53% being singletons. Sequencing was carried out using sorted CD4+, CD8+, or CD8+CD57+ T cells (not recorded which) from PBMCs. These receptors all stem from a human donor with aplastic anemia.

V gene TRBV20-1 combines with J gene TRBJ1-1; weak D call: TRBD1 (6 bases). The CDR3 is made up of 12 amino acids. Germline CDR1 is DFQATT and CDR2 is SNEGSKA (reference sequence). The ends were cut back, 6 bases at V and 0 bases at J, with 8 bases in the middle. The chain's CDR3 is CSARTVNTEAFF. The CDR3 DNA sequence: TGCAGTGCCCGGACAGTGAACACTGAAGCTTTCTTT.

The gene calls are TRBV29-1 and TRBJ2-3, with TRBD2 as a possible D gene (6 bases). Germline-derived CDR1 and CDR2 are SQVTM and ANQGSEA. This CDR3 is 15 amino acids long. The V gene lost 4 bases and the J gene lost 8 bases, with 22 bases spanning the gap. This chain's CDR3 is CSVATGGTLQVTQYF. The CDR3, as DNA: TGCAGCGTTGCGACCGGCGGGACTCTTCAGGTTACGCAGTATTTT.

Ten or more counts support this clonotype. Written as DNA, the CDR3 is TGTGCCAGCAGCTTACGAGCGGGAGCGGGCAATGAGCAGTTCTTC. The encoded protein is CASSLRAGAGNEQFF. V is TRBV7-3 and J is TRBJ2-1; 8 nucleotides match TRBD2. Trimming took 2 bases from V and 6 from J; bases not matched to a gene: 6. Germline CDR1 is SGHTA and CDR2 is FQGTGA. The CDR3 loop spans 15 amino acids.

The J gene is TRBJ2-7, the V gene TRBV10-1; D gene uncertain. Germline-derived CDR1 and CDR2 are WNHNN and SYGVQD (reference sequence). Between the trimmed V and J ends, which lost 6 bases and 5 bases, there was a span of 8 bases. This CDR3 comprises 11 residues. The CDR3 nucleotides read TGCGCCAGCAGGGCTAACGACGAGCAGTACTTC. Its protein is CASRANDEQYF.

This clonotype has a handful of counts. The CDR3 is CASSQDRVGEQYF. CDR3 sequence (DNA): TGTGCCAGCAGTCAAGACAGGGTGGGCGAGCAGTACTTC. V and J are TRBV5-6 and TRBJ2-7; 7 bases agree with TRBD1. V dropped 5 bases and J dropped 6; count of bases not matched to a gene: 8. This CDR3 is 13 amino acids long. CDR1 and CDR2 from the germline V gene are SGHDT and YYEEEE. The whole variable domain, filled in from reference TRBV5-6 and TRBJ2-7, reads DAGVTQSPTHLIKTRGQQVTLRCSPKSGHDTVSWYQQALGQGPQFIFQYYEEEERQRGNFPDRFSGHQFPNYSSELNVNALLLGDSALYLCASSQDRVGEQYFGPGTRLTVT.

This clonotype was observed many times. V usage is TRBV6-6 and J usage is TRBJ1-1; TRBD1 agrees at 8 bases. V dropped 3 bases and J dropped 5; count of bases not matched to a gene: 8. Per the germline V gene, CDR1 is MNHNY and CDR2 is SVGAGI (reference sequence). The CDR3 totals 15 residues. The CDR3 loop is CASSYVQGARTEAFF. The CDR3 nucleotides are TGTGCCAGCAGTTATGTCCAGGGGGCGCGAACTGAAGCTTTCTTT.

This clonotype has more than one count but fewer than ten. The chain links TRBV2 to TRBJ1-6; possibly TRBD1 for D (5 bases). The germline CDR1 and CDR2 sequences are SNHLY and FYNNEI. V lost 1 base and J 7 bases, leaving 11 bases between the germline ends. The CDR3 runs to 15 residues. The CDR3: CASSEVGGRNSPLHF. The CDR3, as DNA: TGTGCCAGCAGTGAAGTTGGGGGACGGAATTCACCCCTCCACTTT.

J is TRBJ2-7 and V is TRBV24-1; D unresolved. CDR1 is KGHDR, CDR2 SFDVKD, per germline. The CDR3 runs to 13 residues. V was cut by 2 bases and J by 7 bases, with 11 bases left in between. The CDR3 spells CATSDSNDQEQYF. The DNA of the CDR3 is TGTGCCACCAGTGATTCGAACGACCAGGAGCAGTACTTC.

With respect to this clonotype: The junction differs from germline at one of its ends, possibly a read error. The chain employs TRBV12-3 or TRBV12-4 and TRBJ2-1; a weak D match, TRBD1 (5 bases). The CDR3 has 17 amino acids. The CDR3 nucleotides are TGTGCCAGCGGTCTCGGCAGGGTCCGGAGCTCCTACAATGAACAGTTCTTC. It is translated as CASGLGRVRSSYNEQFF.